Below, 30 T cell receptor beta chains from the same sample are listed, as sequenced in a study of blood T cell repertoires in COVID-19. This table comes from immunoSEQ multiplex PCR, and its TCRdb copy is limited to in-frame clones, with some not included. There are a few hundred thousand clones in the sample; approximately 85% occur only once, and 2.2% lies in the top ten. Sequencing used PBMCs or T cells enriched from blood (not recorded which). The source is a young man who had recovered from COVID-19.

Only one count was recorded for this clone. This rearrangement joins TRBV27 to TRBJ1-5, with 8 nucleotides matching TRBD1. With V trimmed by 8 bases and J by 4 bases, 10 bases remained unmatched. The CDR3 covers 15 residues. Per germline, CDR1 MNHEY and CDR2 SMNVEV (reference sequence). CDR3 loop: CASASRTGTNQPQHF. The CDR3 bases are TGTGCCAGCGCTTCTAGGACAGGGACTAATCAGCCCCAGCATTTT.

This sequence joins TRBV9 and TRBJ1-3, with D maybe TRBD1 (5 bases). With 6 bases removed from V and 4 bases from J, the gap between germline ends came to 14 bases. From germline, CDR1 is SGDLS and CDR2 YYNGEE. There are 14 residues in the CDR3. DNA of the CDR3: TGTGCCAGCACGGGCGGACACGGGGGAAACACCATATATTTT. Residues: CASTGGHGGNTIYF.

This clone was detected only once. The rearrangement joins TRBV9 to TRBJ1-3; a possible D gene is TRBD1 (6 bases). The germline V gene encodes CDR1 SGDLS and CDR2 YYNGEE. With 7 bases removed from V and 4 bases from J, the gap between germline ends came to 9 bases. This CDR3 spans 12 amino acids. The CDR3 bases are TGTGCCAGCGGGGGGGCCGGAAACACCATATATTTT. This gives the protein CASGGAGNTIYF.

This chain uses TRBV18 with TRBJ1-1; possibly TRBD1 for D (5 bases). Germline values: CDR1 KGHSH, CDR2 LQKENI. This CDR3 region has 17 residues. Trimming took off 2 bases at V and 2 bases at J, with 18 bases between the two ends. This CDR3 is CASSPFTLGGFNTEAFF. The CDR3 coding sequence is TGTGCCAGCTCACCATTCACTCTGGGGGGGTTCAACACTGAAGCTTTCTTT.

The rearrangement uses TRBV29-1 and TRBJ2-1, with 8 bases aligning to TRBD2. After removal of 6 bases from V and 9 bases from J, the junction contained 10 bases not matched to a gene. The CDR3 sequence is 13 residues long. Germline assignment: CDR1 SQVTM and CDR2 ANQGSEA. The CDR3: CSVLTSVRAEQFF. CDR3 nucleotides: TGCAGCGTACTGACTAGCGTAAGGGCTGAGCAGTTCTTC.

Only a few counts were recorded for this clone. This chain links TRBV5-1 with TRBJ2-1, with a possible D match to TRBD2 (6 bases). The CDR3 spans 15 residues. The germline gives CDR1 SGHRS, CDR2 YFSETQ. Between the trimmed V and J ends, which lost 0 bases and 4 bases, there was a span of 11 bases. CDR3: CASSLATSFYNEQFF. DNA for the CDR3: TGCGCCAGCAGCTTGGCCACTAGCTTTTACAATGAGCAGTTCTTC.

This clone was observed a handful of times. This rearrangement joins TRBV5-4 to TRBJ1-2; TRBD1 aligns across 10 bases. CDR3 length equals 15 residues. The germline CDR1 and CDR2 sequences are SGHNT and YYREEE (reference sequence). The J segment lost 7 bases and the V segment lost 3 bases, leaving 9 bases of the junction unmatched. The CDR3 loop is CASSSTDRTGGGYTF. CDR3 nucleotides: TGTGCCAGCAGCTCAACGGATCGGACAGGGGGTGGCTACACCTTC. Supplemented by reference TRBV5-4 and TRBJ1-2, the full variable domain reads ETGVTQSPTHLIKTRGQQVTLRCSSQSGHNTVSWYQQALGQGPQFIFQYYREEENGRGNFPPRFSGLQFPNYSSELNVNALELDDSALYLCASSSTDRTGGGYTFGSGTRLTVV.

The chain is built from TRBV6-5 and TRBJ1-2; 7 bases match TRBD1. This CDR3 contains 14 residues. CDR1 and CDR2 (germline): MNHEY, SVGAGI. The junction had 10 bases not matched to a gene; V was cut back by 4 bases and J by 8 bases. CDR3 protein: CASSSVRGVGGYTF. CDR3 nucleotide sequence: TGTGCCAGCAGTTCCGTCAGGGGGGTGGGAGGCTACACCTTC.

The V and J genes are TRBV7-9 and TRBJ2-1; D may be TRBD2 (6 bases). Germline V gene sequence: CDR1 SEHNR, CDR2 FQNEAQ (reference sequence). This CDR3 has 15 amino acids. Trimming took off 5 bases at V and 1 base at J, with 12 bases between the two ends. CDR3 in DNA: TGTGCCAGCAGCCCACGGGGGTCTTCCTACAATGAGCAGTTCTTC. Its protein is CASSPRGSSYNEQFF.

V gene TRBV11-2 combines with J gene TRBJ2-7; 8 nucleotides align to TRBD2. Germline CDR1 SGHAT, CDR2 FQNNGV. This CDR3 has 15 residues. J lost 4 bases, V lost 3 bases, and 8 bases had no gene match. The DNA of the CDR3 is TGTGCCAGCAGCTTTGGATGGCGGGGGGTATACGAGCAGTACTTC. This encodes CASSFGWRGVYEQYF.

This chain links TRBV25-1 with TRBJ2-1, with 10 positions matching TRBD1. The CDR3 length is 18 residues. Germline V CDR1 and CDR2: MGHDK, SYGVNS. J lost 0 bases, V lost 4 bases, and 9 bases had no gene match. CDR3 in DNA: TGTGCCAGCAGTGGACGACAGGGGGCTCAGGTCTCCTACAATGAGCAGTTCTTC. Protein sequence: CASSGRQGAQVSYNEQFF.

This sequence joins TRBV2 and TRBJ1-1, with TRBD1 as a possible D gene (6 bases). There are 15 residues in the CDR3. Germline V gene sequence: CDR1 SNHLY, CDR2 FYNNEI. Trimming cost V 3 bases and J 2 bases, with 13 bases left between them. CDR3 in amino acids: CASSEIGGANTEAFF. CDR3 nucleotide sequence: TGTGCCAGCAGTGAGATTGGGGGGGCCAACACTGAAGCTTTCTTT. The whole variable domain, filled in from reference TRBV2 and TRBJ1-1, reads EPEVTQTPSHQVTQMGQEVILRCVPISNHLYFYWYRQILGQKVEFLVSFYNNEISEKSEIFDDQFSVERPDGSNFTLKIRSTKLEDSAMYFCASSEIGGANTEAFFGQGTRLTVV.

V and J are TRBV9 and TRBJ1-6; D remains ambiguous. The CDR3 is made up of 16 amino acids. Germline V lookup: CDR1 SGDLS, CDR2 YYNGEE. V was shortened by 2 bases and J by 0 bases, with 9 bases between the two germline ends. This CDR3 reads CASSVTGSSYNSPLHF. In nucleotides, the CDR3 is TGTGCCAGCAGCGTTACGGGGAGCTCCTATAATTCACCCCTCCACTTT.

The chain links TRBV18 to TRBJ1-4; the match to TRBD1 covers 8 bases. J lost 7 bases, V lost 4 bases, and 8 bases had no gene match. The CDR3 totals 15 residues. Germline CDR1 and CDR2: KGHSH and LQKENI. CDR3 sequence reads: CASSRGQGAAEKLFF. In nucleotides, the CDR3 is TGTGCCAGCTCACGCGGACAGGGCGCTGCTGAAAAACTGTTTTTT.

The V gene is TRBV18, the J gene TRBJ2-2; tentatively, D is TRBD1 (6 bases). Germline CDR1 reads KGHSH; CDR2 reads LQKENI. Trimming removed 3 bases from V and 4 bases from J, with 18 bases in between. There are 17 residues in the CDR3. The CDR3 protein is CASSPSRFSGVTGELFF. The CDR3 DNA reads TGTGCCAGCTCACCGTCAAGGTTTTCAGGGGTCACCGGGGAGCTGTTTTTT.

This clone was counted a single time. This chain joins TRBV5-5 and TRBJ1-4; a possible D gene is TRBD1 (5 bases). Trimming stripped 1 base from V and 8 bases from J, with 15 bases between. Per the germline V gene, CDR1 is SGHKS and CDR2 is YYEKEE (reference sequence). This CDR3 comprises 15 residues. CDR3 residues: CASSLIQGSDEKLFF. The CDR3 nucleotides are TGTGCCAGCAGCTTGATCCAGGGCTCGGACGAAAAACTGTTTTTT.

The chain has TRBV29-1 and TRBJ2-5; no clear D gene. The germline gives CDR1 SQVTM, CDR2 ANQGSEA. The CDR3 loop spans 11 amino acids. V lost 6 bases to trimming and J lost 9 bases, with 14 bases between them. The CDR3 DNA follows: TGCAGCGTACAAGACATTGGTCCCCAGTACTTC. Its protein product is CSVQDIGPQYF.

This chain joins TRBV6-2 or TRBV6-3 and TRBJ2-2; 8 bases line up with TRBD1. Per the germline V gene, CDR1 is MNHEY and CDR2 is SVGEGT. CDR3 size: 18 residues. J gave up 2 bases and V 1 base, and 9 bases lay outside the gene matches. This chain's CDR3 is CASSYFKDRANNTGELFF. As DNA, the CDR3 is TGTGCCAGCAGTTACTTTAAGGACAGGGCGAACAACACCGGGGAGCTGTTTTTT.

The chain employs TRBV18 and TRBJ1-6, with TRBD1 matching over 10 bases. Germline V gene sequence: CDR1 KGHSH, CDR2 LQKENI. The CDR3 extends over 16 amino acids. Losses at the gene ends were 3 bases for V and 7 bases for J; bases not matched to a gene: 6. The CDR3 bases are TGTGCCAGCTCACCTTACTGGACAGGGGGAAATTCACCCCTCCACTTT. This codes for CASSPYWTGGNSPLHF.

CDR3 sequence (DNA): TGCAGTGCTAGTGAGCGGGGGCGCGGGGAGACCCAGTACTTC. Residues: CSASERGRGETQYF. This rearrangement joins TRBV20-1 to TRBJ2-5; 8 positions agree with TRBD2. The CDR3 is 14 residues long. Trimming removed 3 bases from V and 5 bases from J; junction bases left unmatched: 8. Germline CDR1 is DFQATT and CDR2 is SNEGSKA (reference sequence).

With respect to this clone: Germline is not matched at one junction end, which may reflect a read error. The chain employs TRBV7-7 and TRBJ2-1; the match to TRBD2 covers 15 bases. The germline V gene encodes CDR1 SSHAT and CDR2 FNYEAQ (reference sequence). The CDR3 totals 17 residues. The CDR3 protein is CASSSLPGLAGGHEQFF. The CDR3 bases are TGTGCTAGCAGCTCGCTTCCTGGACTAGCGGGGGGGCATGAGCAGTTCTTC.

Only a few counts were recorded for this clone. This chain uses TRBV2 with TRBJ1-2; D possibly corresponds to TRBD1 (5 bases). CDR3 length: 13 amino acids. Looked up from germline, CDR1 is SNHLY and CDR2 is FYNNEI. V lost 5 bases and J lost 6, with 13 bases in between. CDR3 DNA: TGTGCCAGCAGTCCAACGGGGGATGATGGCTACACCTTC. This encodes CASSPTGDDGYTF. Combining the CDR3 with reference TRBV2 and TRBJ1-2 gives the whole variable domain EPEVTQTPSHQVTQMGQEVILRCVPISNHLYFYWYRQILGQKVEFLVSFYNNEISEKSEIFDDQFSVERPDGSNFTLKIRSTKLEDSAMYFCASSPTGDDGYTFGSGTRLTVV.

In DNA form, the CDR3 reads TGTGCCACCAGTGACCCAGGGAGCACAGATACGCAGTATTTT. This encodes CATSDPGSTDTQYF. The rearrangement joins TRBV24-1 to TRBJ2-3; a possible D gene is TRBD1 (5 bases). CDR3 length: 14 amino acids. V lost 4 bases and J lost 0, with 7 bases in between. CDR1 is KGHDR, CDR2 SFDVKD, per germline.

The chain recombines TRBV2 with TRBJ1-5; D perhaps matches TRBD1 (6 bases). Germline V CDR1 and CDR2: SNHLY, FYNNEI. The CDR3 extends over 13 amino acids. V gave up 7 bases and J gave up 0 bases, with 7 bases separating them. The CDR3 nucleotides are TGTGCCAGCAACAGGGATAGCAATCAGCCCCAGCATTTT. Translating gives CASNRDSNQPQHF. The full variable domain, rest sourced from reference TRBV2 and TRBJ1-5, is EPEVTQTPSHQVTQMGQEVILRCVPISNHLYFYWYRQILGQKVEFLVSFYNNEISEKSEIFDDQFSVERPDGSNFTLKIRSTKLEDSAMYFCASNRDSNQPQHFGDGTRLSIL.

The chain joins TRBV27 to TRBJ1-2; unclear D gene. V gave up 3 bases and J gave up 7 bases, with 12 bases separating them. This CDR3 is 13 amino acids long. Germline V CDR1 and CDR2: MNHEY, SMNVEV (reference sequence). The CDR3 loop reads CASSFLQASGYTF. The CDR3 coding sequence is TGTGCCAGCAGTTTCCTCCAAGCCTCTGGCTACACCTTC.

As concerns this clone: Other DNA variants within this sample encode the same CDR3. J is TRBJ1-2 and V is TRBV30; TRBD1 aligns across 9 bases. Germline CDR1 is GTSNPN and CDR2 is SVGIG (reference sequence). The V gene end was trimmed by 3 bases and the J gene end by 8 bases; junction bases not matched to a gene: 7. The CDR3 length is 13 residues. CDR3 residues: CAWRKQGAGGYTF. The CDR3 bases are TGTGCCTGGAGGAAACAGGGGGCGGGGGGCTACACCTTC.

The V and J genes are TRBV6-6 and TRBJ2-1; TRBD2 matches 8 bases. The germline gives CDR1 MNHNY, CDR2 SVGAGI (reference sequence). The CDR3 spans 14 residues. J lost 0 bases, V lost 5 bases, and 0 bases had no gene match. For the CDR3, the DNA is TGTGCCAGCAGTAGCGGGAGCTCCTACAATGAGCAGTTCTTC. Translating it yields CASSSGSSYNEQFF.

The DNA for the CDR3 is TGTGCCAGCACCCCACAGGGGGCCACTGAAGCTTTCTTT. Its protein is CASTPQGATEAFF. The chain has TRBV6-5 and TRBJ1-1; TRBD1 aligns across 9 bases. The CDR3 is made up of 13 amino acids. V dropped 7 bases and J dropped 4; count of bases not matched to a gene: 4. The V gene's germline CDR1 is MNHEY and CDR2 SVGAGI.

The rearrangement uses TRBV4-2 and TRBJ2-2; a weak D match, TRBD1 (5 bases). The CDR3 extends over 14 amino acids. The germline V gene encodes CDR1 LGHNA and CDR2 YNFKEQ. V was shortened by 3 bases and J by 7 bases, with 12 bases between the two germline ends. The CDR3 DNA reads TGTGCCAGCAGCCAGGCAGGGTCTTACGGGGAGCTGTTTTTT. Translating it yields CASSQAGSYGELFF.

J is TRBJ2-2 and V is TRBV7-8; 16 positions match TRBD2. After removal of 5 bases from V and 5 bases from J, the junction contained 8 bases not matched to a gene. From germline, CDR1 is SGHVS and CDR2 FQNEAQ. The CDR3 consists of 18 residues. The CDR3 coding sequence is TGTGCCAGCAGCAATGGGACTAGCGGGGGGGCCTTGACCGGGGAGCTGTTTTTT. It encodes CASSNGTSGGALTGELFF. Full variable domain (rest looked up from reference TRBV7-8 and TRBJ2-2): GAGVSQSPRYKVAKRGQDVALRCDPISGHVSLFWYQQALGQGPEFLTYFQNEAQLDKSGLPSDRFFAERPEGSVSTLKIQRTQQEDSAVYLCASSNGTSGGALTGELFFGEGSRLTVL.